The 2 T cell receptor beta chains below come from one sample, sequenced in a study of CD8 T cells in Susac syndrome (dated 2019 in TCRdb). Library preparation used the immunoSEQ multiplex PCR assay. RNA was extracted using the RNeasy kit, and roughly 0.5 to 1 ug of the RNA was reverse transcribed with random hexamers. TCRdb trimmed the raw reads at Q25, called clones with MiXCR and kept productive beta chains. All rows with the same CDR3 protein become a single entry with the most common DNA and genes. The sample yields some 250,000 distinct CDR3 sequences; 90% to 97% were counted once. Approximately 0.094% of the sample is in the top ten clones. The sequencing sample was made of CD4+ T cells from PBMCs. These receptor sequences come from a human donor with Susac syndrome.

The chain is built from TRBV5-4 and TRBJ2-1; TRBD2 is a possible D gene (6 bases). V lost 7 bases, J lost 10 bases, and 18 bases lay in between. The CDR3 covers 13 residues. The germline V gene encodes CDR1 SGHNT and CDR2 YYREEE (reference sequence). In DNA, the CDR3 is TGTGCCAGCCACCGGGACTCCGATGGAGAGCAGTTCTTC. Translating it yields CASHRDSDGEQFF.

J is TRBJ2-2 and V is TRBV29-1; the match to TRBD2 covers 9 bases. V shed 6 bases, J shed 3 bases, and the junction held 5 bases outside the gene matches. This CDR3 is built from 14 residues. The germline V gene has CDR1 SQVTM and CDR2 ANQGSEA. Written as DNA, the CDR3 is TGCAGCGTGGTTAGCGGGAGTGACACCGGGGAGCTGTTTTTT. The encoded protein is CSVVSGSDTGELFF.